This T cell receptor beta chain is drawn from a study of blood T cells in healthy people across ages. Combining a sample-barcoded 5' primer with a J-beta primer mix, a second PCR ran for roughly 6 to 11 cycles. All cDNA molecules were each tagged by a template-switch adaptor with 12 random nucleotides. From the 5' RACE reads, TCRdb called clonotypes with MiXCR, one entry per CDR3 protein. The sample holds 1 million or so distinct CDR3 sequences, less than 50% seen once. Each donor's blood draw was ten milliliters of peripheral blood. Notes on the study in general: Among T cells, TCR beta diversity per million cells dropped roughly linearly as age rose. It was not possible, with unsorted PBMCs, to conclusively compare naive and antigen-experienced cells.

With regard to this clonotype: Its antigen remains unidentified.

The CDR3 is 15 residues long. CDR1 is SGHRS and CDR2 is YFSETQ in the germline V gene. V shed 2 bases and J shed 3 bases, with 14 bases lying between them. The specimen sequenced was blood. This TCR was recovered from a woman aged 55-70 years in good health. The chain has TRBV5-1 and TRBJ2-5; D tentatively reads TRBD1 or TRBD2 (7 bases each). The CDR3 DNA reads TGCGCCAGCAGCTTCGGGGAGGGGGCCAAAGAGACCCAGTACTTC. Its protein is CASSFGEGAKETQYF.